This T cell receptor (beta chain) appears in the sequencing data of a study of OX40 agonist ivuxolimab in advanced cancers. Looking at the study overall: Dose-escalation patients' cancers were hepatocellular carcinoma, melanoma, renal cell or head and neck cancer.

Points from the study as a whole: Certain nonresponding patients likewise had low normalized T-cell clonal expansion. There was clonal expansion of CD4+ and CD8+ blood T cells by week 6 at 0.1 to 3.0 mg/kg.

With respect to this clone: What it binds is not known.

Germline CDR1 SGHDT, CDR2 YYEEEE. The CDR3 totals 13 residues. The V end lost 0 bases, the J end lost 10 bases, and 13 bases lay between the germline ends. Using immunoSEQ multiplex PCR, the repertoire was profiled, and TCRdb retains in-frame clones only, with some absent. The data show some 70,000 clones, approximately 89% seen once. The study sampled blood at baseline, cycle 4 day 1, and cycle 7 day 1. This chain connects TRBV5-6 to TRBJ1-1; perhaps TRBD1 as D (5 bases). The clonotype comes from an adult with an advanced solid tumor such as melanoma, head and neck, liver or kidney cancer. The sample consisted of CD4+ or CD8+ T cells sorted from blood, taken in a trial of the OX40 agonist ivuxolimab. CDR3 sequence (DNA): TGTGCCAGCAGCTTGGTGCAGGGAGACGGAGCTTTCTTT. This encodes CASSLVQGDGAFF.